This TCR beta chain was profiled in a study of CD4 T cells in relation to SARS-CoV-2 and coronaviruses. Concerning this clone: Its antigen is as yet unknown.

Germline V gives CDR1 SGHDT, CDR2 YYEEEE. Between the trimmed V and J ends, which lost 2 bases and 4 bases, there was a span of 7 bases. This CDR3 contains 14 residues. This table comes from immunoSEQ multiplex PCR, and its TCRdb copy is limited to in-frame clones, with some not included. The sample holds about 20,000 clones; nearly 75% are singletons and the top ten take 30%. CD4+ T cells from unexposed donors were obtained before the COVID-19 pandemic (2011-2018). The cells were cultured for 10 days before CD4+ T cells were isolated. Unexposed-donor CD4+ T cells were probed with SARS-CoV-2 S/N and four cold-coronavirus spikes, cells permitting.

Sequenced input: CD4+ T cells from PBMCs, cultured in vitro. This rearrangement joins TRBV5-6 to TRBJ1-6; D not resolved. The TCR was taken from a human donor in good health. CDR3 amino acids: CASSFWSYNSPLHF. The CDR3 DNA follows: TGTGCCAGCAGCTTTTGGAGTTATAATTCACCCCTCCACTTT.